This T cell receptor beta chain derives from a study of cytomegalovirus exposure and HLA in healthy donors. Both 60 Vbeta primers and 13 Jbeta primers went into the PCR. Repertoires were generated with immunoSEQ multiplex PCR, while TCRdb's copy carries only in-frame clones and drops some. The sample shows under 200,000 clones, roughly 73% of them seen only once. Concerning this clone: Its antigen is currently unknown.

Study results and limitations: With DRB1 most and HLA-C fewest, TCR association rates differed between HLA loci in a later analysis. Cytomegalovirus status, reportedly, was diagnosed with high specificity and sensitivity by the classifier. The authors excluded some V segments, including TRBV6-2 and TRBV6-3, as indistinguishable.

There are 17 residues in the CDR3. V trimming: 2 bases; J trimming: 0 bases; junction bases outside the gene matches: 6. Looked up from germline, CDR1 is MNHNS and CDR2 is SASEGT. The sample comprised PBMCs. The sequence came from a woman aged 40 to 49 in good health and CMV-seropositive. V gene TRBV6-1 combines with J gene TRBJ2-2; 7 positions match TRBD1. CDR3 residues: CASSERGGFSNTGELFF. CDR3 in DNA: TGTGCCAGCAGTGAACGAGGGGGCTTTTCGAACACCGGGGAGCTGTTTTTT.